The clone carrying this TCR beta chain was detected many times. V was clipped by 4 bases and J by 0 bases, with 11 bases between them. Germline loops: CDR1 SGHKS, CDR2 YYEKEE (reference sequence). This CDR3 region has 16 residues. These data come from a study of T-cell memory formation after mild COVID-19. Using its own MiXCR run on the 5' RACE reads, TCRdb lists one record per CDR3 protein. The data hold approximately 40,000 distinct CDR3 sequences, with about an eighth observed a single time. Sequencing was carried out using PBMCs or a T cell subset sorted from them (not recorded which). The V call is TRBV5-5, the J call TRBJ1-6; D gene uncertain. The TCR originated in a man aged 18 to 29 who had mild COVID-19 (a few samples of this study predate the infection). Cell type and time point are not known. The CDR3 coding sequence is TGTGCCAGCAGCCGGGGTCCTAGCTCCTATAATTCACCCCTCCACTTT. Amino acid sequence: CASSRGPSSYNSPLHF.